This is a list of T cell receptor beta chains from one sample in a study of CD8 T cells in ankylosing spondylitis. TCRdb re-called the 5' RACE reads through MiXCR, storing one row per CDR3 protein. The sample includes about 44,000 distinct CDR3 sequences, approximately 10% of them seen just once. Source material: blood, either unsorted or a sorted T cell fraction (not recorded which). These receptor sequences come from a male donor with ankylosing spondylitis or in good health (not recorded which). Both conserved end residues are part of each CDR3. The D gene is left open where the match is weak. Some rows mark clone size as missing; the rest say once, few, many or name a class of expanded clone.

CDR3: CASSAGQINYGYTF; DNA: TGCGCCAGCAGCGCTGGACAAATTAACTATGGCTACACCTTC; J: TRBJ1-2; length: 14; V: TRBV5-1; size: few; D: -
CDR3: CASSRAGDRSYEQYF; DNA: TGTGCCAGCAGCCGCGCGGGGGACCGGTCCTACGAGCAGTACTTC; J: TRBJ2-7; length: 15; V: TRBV3-1; size: many; D: TRBD2
CDR3: CASTKQKGLGYEQYF; DNA: TGTGCCAGCACCAAGCAGAAGGGGCTCGGGTACGAGCAGTACTTC; J: TRBJ2-7; length: 15; V: TRBV6-1; size: many; D: -
CDR3: CASSRSGQGDDEQYF; DNA: TGTGCCAGCAGCCGTTCGGGACAGGGGGACGACGAGCAGTACTTC; J: TRBJ2-7; length: 15; V: TRBV12-3/TRBV12-4; size: many; D: TRBD1
CDR3: CSVERGRETEAFF; DNA: TGCAGCGTTGAAAGGGGCCGGGAGACTGAAGCTTTCTTT; J: TRBJ1-1; length: 13; V: TRBV29-1; size: -; D: -
CDR3: CASSLATTEETQYF; DNA: TGTGCCAGCAGCTTGGCCACGACAGAAGAGACCCAGTACTTC; J: TRBJ2-5; length: 14; V: TRBV5-6; size: many; D: -
CDR3: CASSLPHSNQPQHF; DNA: TGTGCCAGCAGCTTACCCCATAGCAATCAGCCCCAGCATTTT; J: TRBJ1-5; length: 14; V: TRBV7-9; size: many; D: -
CDR3: CASSSASFSTDTQYF; DNA: TGTGCCAGCAGCTCCGCTTCATTTAGCACAGATACGCAGTATTTT; J: TRBJ2-3; length: 15; V: TRBV7-8; size: few; D: -
CDR3: CASSLAGGFSTDTQYF; DNA: TGTGCCAGCAGCTTAGCCGGCGGTTTTAGCACAGATACGCAGTATTTT; J: TRBJ2-3; length: 16; V: TRBV7-2; size: -; D: -
CDR3: CASSFRDRVDQPQHF; DNA: TGTGCCAGCAGTTTCCGGGACAGGGTTGACCAGCCCCAGCATTTT; J: TRBJ1-5; length: 15; V: TRBV12-3/TRBV12-4; size: few; D: TRBD1